This T cell receptor beta chain was retrieved from a study of siplizumab effects on memory and regulatory T cells. Sequenced by immunoSEQ multiplex PCR; TCRdb stores in-frame clones only, minus some. The sample lists 90,000 to 120,000 clones; roughly nine tenths were seen once. The source of this sequence is a human donor in good health. The source material was Tregs sorted from blood.

DNA of the CDR3: TGTGCCAGTAGTATCGGGAGGGGTGTCCCTTACGAGCAGTACTTC. This codes for CASSIGRGVPYEQYF. The rearrangement joins TRBV19 to TRBJ2-7, with 8 bases fitting TRBD2. CDR3 size: 15 residues. The germline V gene encodes CDR1 LNHDA and CDR2 SQIVND (reference sequence). J was trimmed by 4 bases and V by 3 bases; bases with no gene match: 8. The whole variable domain, filled in from reference TRBV19 and TRBJ2-7, reads DGGITQSPKYLFRKEGQNVTLSCEQNLNHDAMYWYRQDPGQGLRLIYYSQIVNDFQKGDIAEGYSVSREKKESFPLTVTSAQKNPTAFYLCASSIGRGVPYEQYFGPGTRLTVT.